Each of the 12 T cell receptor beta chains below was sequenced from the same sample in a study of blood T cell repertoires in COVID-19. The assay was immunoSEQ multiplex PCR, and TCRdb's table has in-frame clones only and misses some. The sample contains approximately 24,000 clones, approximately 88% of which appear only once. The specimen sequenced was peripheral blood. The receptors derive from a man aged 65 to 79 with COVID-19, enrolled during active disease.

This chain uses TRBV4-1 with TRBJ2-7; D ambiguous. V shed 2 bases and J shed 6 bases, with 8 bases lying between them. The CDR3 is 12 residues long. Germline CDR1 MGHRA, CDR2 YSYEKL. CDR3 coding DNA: TGCGCCAGCAGCCAAATTTCGGGCGAGCAGTACTTC. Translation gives CASSQISGEQYF.

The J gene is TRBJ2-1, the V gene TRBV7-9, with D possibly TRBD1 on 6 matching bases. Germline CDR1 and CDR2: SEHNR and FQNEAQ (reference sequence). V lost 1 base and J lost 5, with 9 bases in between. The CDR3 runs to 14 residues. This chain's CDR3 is CASSLGTAHNEQFF. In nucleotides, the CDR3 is TGTGCCAGCAGCTTAGGGACAGCCCACAATGAGCAGTTCTTC.

The CDR3 sequence is CASSLGRNYGYTF. In DNA, the CDR3 is TGTGCCAGCAGCTTGGGGAGGAACTATGGCTACACCTTC. The chain employs TRBV5-6 and TRBJ1-2, with D hard to call. Germline values: CDR1 SGHDT, CDR2 YYEEEE. V gave up 0 bases and J gave up 2 bases, with 5 bases separating them. CDR3 size: 13 residues.

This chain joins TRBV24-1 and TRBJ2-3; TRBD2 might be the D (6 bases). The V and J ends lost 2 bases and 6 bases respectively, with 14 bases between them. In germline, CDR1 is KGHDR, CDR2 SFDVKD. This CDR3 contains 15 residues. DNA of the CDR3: TGTGCCACCAGTGATTCTGGAGGGAGGCGCGATACGCAGTATTTT. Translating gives CATSDSGGRRDTQYF.

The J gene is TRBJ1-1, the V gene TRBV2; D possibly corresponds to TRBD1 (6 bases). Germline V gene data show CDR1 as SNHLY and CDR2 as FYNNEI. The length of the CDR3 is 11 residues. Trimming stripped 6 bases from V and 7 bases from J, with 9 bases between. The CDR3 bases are TGTGCCAGCAGCGGACAGCTTGAAGCTTTCTTT. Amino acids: CASSGQLEAFF.

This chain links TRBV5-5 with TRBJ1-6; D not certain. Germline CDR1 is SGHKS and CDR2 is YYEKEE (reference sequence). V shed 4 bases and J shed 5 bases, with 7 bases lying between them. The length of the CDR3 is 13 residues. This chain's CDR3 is CASSPLNNSPLHF. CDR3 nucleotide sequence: TGTGCCAGCAGCCCCCTTAATAATTCACCCCTCCACTTT.

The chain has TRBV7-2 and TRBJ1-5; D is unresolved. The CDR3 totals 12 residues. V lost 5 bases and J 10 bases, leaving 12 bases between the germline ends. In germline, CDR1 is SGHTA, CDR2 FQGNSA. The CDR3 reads CASSLPGLPQHF. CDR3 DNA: TGTGCCAGCAGCCTCCCGGGTTTACCCCAGCATTTT.

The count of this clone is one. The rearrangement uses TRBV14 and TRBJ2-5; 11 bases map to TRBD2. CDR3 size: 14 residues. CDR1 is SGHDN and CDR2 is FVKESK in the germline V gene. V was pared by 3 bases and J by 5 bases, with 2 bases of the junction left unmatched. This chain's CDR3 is CASSQTSGKETQYF. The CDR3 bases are TGTGCCAGCAGCCAGACTAGCGGGAAGGAGACCCAGTACTTC.

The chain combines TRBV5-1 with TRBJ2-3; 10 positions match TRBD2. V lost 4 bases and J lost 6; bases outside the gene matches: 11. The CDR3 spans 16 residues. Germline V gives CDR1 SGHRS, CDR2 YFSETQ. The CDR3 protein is CASSTLGAGGPDTQYF. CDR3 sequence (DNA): TGCGCCAGCAGCACCCTTGGAGCGGGGGGGCCTGATACGCAGTATTTT.

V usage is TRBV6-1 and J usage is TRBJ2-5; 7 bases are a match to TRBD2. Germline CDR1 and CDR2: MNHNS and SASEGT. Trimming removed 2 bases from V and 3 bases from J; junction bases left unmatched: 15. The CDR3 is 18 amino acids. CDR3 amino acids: CASSEPYGLGWEEETQYF. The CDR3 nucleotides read TGTGCCAGCAGTGAACCCTATGGACTAGGCTGGGAAGAAGAGACCCAGTACTTC.

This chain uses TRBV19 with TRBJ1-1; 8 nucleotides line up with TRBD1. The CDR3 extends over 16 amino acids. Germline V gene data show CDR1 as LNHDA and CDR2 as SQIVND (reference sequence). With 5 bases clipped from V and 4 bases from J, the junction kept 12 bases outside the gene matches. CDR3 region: CASSSPGGRFGTEAFF. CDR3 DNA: TGTGCCAGTAGTTCCCCAGGGGGCCGCTTTGGCACTGAAGCTTTCTTT.

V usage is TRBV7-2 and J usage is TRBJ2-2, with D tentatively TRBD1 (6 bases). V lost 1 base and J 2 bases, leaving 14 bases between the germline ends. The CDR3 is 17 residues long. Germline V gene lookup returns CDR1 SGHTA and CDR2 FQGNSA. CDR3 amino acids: CASSLGVAGVNTGELFF. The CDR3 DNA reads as TGTGCCAGCAGCTTAGGGGTGGCAGGGGTAAACACCGGGGAGCTGTTTTTT.